These 27 T cell receptor beta chains were all obtained from the same sample, sequenced in a study of chemoradiotherapy in HPV16-positive cancers. Sequencing was performed with immunoSEQ multiplex PCR; in TCRdb, only in-frame clones are kept and a portion is missing. The table lists 30,000 to 40,000 clones, 92% of them singletons, with roughly 3.6% in the top ten. The sequencing here drew on blood, taken from a patient who underwent chemoradiotherapy. All receptors come from a human donor with HPV-associated anogenital cancer.

The chain is built from TRBV5-1 and TRBJ2-5; no reliable D call. The CDR3 extends over 12 amino acids. The germline V gene has CDR1 SGHRS and CDR2 YFSETQ. Trimming took off 6 bases at V and 2 bases at J, with 8 bases between the two ends. The CDR3 DNA sequence: TGCGCCAGCAACGCTAATCAAGAGACCCAGTACTTC. It yields the protein CASNANQETQYF.

This chain uses TRBV7-6 with TRBJ1-1, with TRBD1 matching 7 bases. Trimming cost V 3 bases and J 4 bases; bases outside gene matches: 8. CDR1 is SGHVS and CDR2 is FNYEAQ in the germline V gene. The CDR3 loop spans 15 amino acids. CDR3 DNA: TGTGCCAGCAGCTTTGTTACAGGGGAAGGCACTGAAGCTTTCTTT. Translated: CASSFVTGEGTEAFF.

This chain links TRBV4-1 with TRBJ2-7; D is unresolved. Trimming shortened V by 1 base and J by 3 bases, and 13 bases separated the two germline ends. The CDR3 has 15 residues. Germline CDR1 reads MGHRA; CDR2 reads YSYEKL. DNA for the CDR3: TGCGCCAGCAGCCAAGGACAACCTCTCCTCTACGAGCAGTACTTC. Translated, it gives CASSQGQPLLYEQYF.

J is TRBJ1-1 and V is TRBV11-2; D ambiguous. From germline, CDR1 is SGHAT and CDR2 FQNNGV. V lost 4 bases, J lost 5 bases, and 20 bases lay in between. This CDR3 comprises 16 residues. The chain's CDR3 is CASSSRAELRRTEAFF. The CDR3 nucleotides are TGTGCCAGCAGCTCCCGAGCCGAGCTGAGAAGGACTGAAGCTTTCTTT.

This rearrangement joins TRBV27 to TRBJ1-2; no firm D call. Trimming pared 5 bases from V and 3 bases from J, leaving 10 bases between. This CDR3 region has 13 residues. The germline CDR1 and CDR2 sequences are MNHEY and SMNVEV (reference sequence). CDR3 nucleotide sequence: TGTGCCAGCAGTCCTGCAGGCTACTATGGCTACACCTTC. It specifies CASSPAGYYGYTF.

The chain combines TRBV4-1 with TRBJ1-1; D gene ambiguous. Trimming removed 1 base at V and 4 bases at J, with 4 bases between. The germline gives CDR1 MGHRA, CDR2 YSYEKL. The CDR3 has 12 amino acids. The CDR3 sequence: CASSQGATEAFF. CDR3 DNA: TGCGCCAGCAGCCAAGGGGCCACTGAAGCTTTCTTT.

The genes are TRBV6-6 and TRBJ2-7, with D unresolved. This CDR3 contains 13 residues. CDR1 is MNHNY and CDR2 is SVGAGI in the germline V gene (reference sequence). V lost 4 bases and J 0 bases, leaving 7 bases between the germline ends. The CDR3 spells CASSSHDSYEQYF. In DNA form, the CDR3 reads TGTGCCAGCAGTTCCCATGACTCCTACGAGCAGTACTTC.

CDR3 in DNA: TGTGCCAGCAGCTCACGGACCCATTTCACCTACGAGCAGTACTTC. Translated, it gives CASSSRTHFTYEQYF. V usage is TRBV5-5 and J usage is TRBJ2-7; D gene ambiguous. This CDR3 spans 15 amino acids. The ends were cut back, 3 bases at V and 2 bases at J, with 15 bases in the middle. The germline gives CDR1 SGHKS, CDR2 YYEKEE (reference sequence). Full variable domain (remainder filled in from reference TRBV5-5 and TRBJ2-7): DAGVTQSPTHLIKTRGQQVTLRCSPISGHKSVSWYQQVLGQGPQFIFQYYEKEERGRGNFPDRFSARQFPNYSSELNVNALLLGDSALYLCASSSRTHFTYEQYFGPGTRLTVT.

The chain employs TRBV5-4 and TRBJ1-2; D is ambiguous. The CDR3 has 14 amino acids. Trimming shortened V by 4 bases and J by 6 bases, and 16 bases separated the two germline ends. Germline V gene lookup returns CDR1 SGHNT and CDR2 YYREEE (reference sequence). The CDR3 reads CASSTAWGSDGYTF. The CDR3 DNA follows: TGTGCCAGCAGCACGGCGTGGGGATCGGATGGCTACACCTTC.

In DNA, the CDR3 is TGCGCCAGCAGCCGGGAGACCGGGACACCGAACTATGGCTACACCTTC. Amino acids: CASSRETGTPNYGYTF. The chain joins TRBV5-1 to TRBJ1-2, with a weak D call TRBD1 (6 bases). V dropped 4 bases and J dropped 2 bases, with 18 bases sitting between them. The CDR3 is 16 residues long. The germline CDR1 and CDR2 sequences are SGHRS and YFSETQ.

The chain carries TRBV14 and TRBJ1-6; unclear D gene. Germline assignment: CDR1 SGHDN and CDR2 FVKESK. Trimming removed 4 bases from V and 7 bases from J, with 8 bases in between. The CDR3 consists of 13 residues. CDR3 bases: TGTGCCAGCAGCCGCTTTCAGAATTCACCCCTCCACTTT. Its translation: CASSRFQNSPLHF.

This sequence joins TRBV7-2 and TRBJ1-1, with a weak D call TRBD1 (5 bases). The V gene's germline CDR1 is SGHTA and CDR2 FQGNSA. V was trimmed by 6 bases and J by 5 bases, leaving 7 bases between them. This CDR3 comprises 11 residues. CDR3 amino acids: CASRWGTEAFF. The DNA of the CDR3 is TGTGCCAGCAGGTGGGGGACTGAAGCTTTCTTT.

The chain couples TRBV27 to TRBJ1-2; weak D call: TRBD1 (6 bases). The CDR3 is 12 amino acids. The V end lost 3 bases, the J end lost 8 bases, and 10 bases lay between the germline ends. Germline CDR1 MNHEY, CDR2 SMNVEV (reference sequence). CDR3 amino acids: CASSFKGEGYTF. The CDR3 DNA reads as TGTGCCAGCAGTTTTAAGGGGGAGGGCTACACCTTC.

The CDR3 loop is CAWSDGTDYEQYF. CDR3 DNA: TGTGCCTGGAGTGATGGGACAGACTACGAGCAGTACTTC. The J gene is TRBJ2-7, the V gene TRBV30, with 7 bases matching TRBD1. The germline CDR1 and CDR2 sequences are GTSNPN and SVGIG (reference sequence). V lost 1 base and J lost 3; bases outside the gene matches: 3. The CDR3 is 13 amino acids.

This clone appeared a single time. The chain recombines TRBV5-5 with TRBJ2-5; 11 bases map to TRBD2. Germline lookup yields CDR1 SGHKS and CDR2 YYEKEE (reference sequence). Germline trimming cut 1 base from V and 4 bases from J; bases unmatched to any gene: 3. There are 15 residues in the CDR3. CDR3: CASSLQLAGGETQYF. CDR3 nucleotides: TGTGCCAGCAGCTTGCAGCTAGCGGGGGGAGAGACCCAGTACTTC.

The chain uses TRBV7-8 and TRBJ2-7; 7 bases are shared with TRBD2. The germline V gene encodes CDR1 SGHVS and CDR2 FQNEAQ. The J segment lost 0 bases and the V segment lost 5 bases, leaving 7 bases of the junction unmatched. CDR3 length equals 15 residues. CDR3 residues: CASSVVGGISYEQYF. The CDR3 bases are TGTGCCAGCAGCGTCGTGGGGGGGATCTCCTACGAGCAGTACTTC.

The gene calls are TRBV6-1 and TRBJ2-3, with TRBD1 matching over 7 bases. The ends lost 3 bases at V and 4 bases at J; junction bases unmatched: 4. In germline, CDR1 is MNHNS, CDR2 SASEGT. CDR3 length equals 14 residues. The CDR3 DNA follows: TGTGCCAGCAGTGAGTTACAGGGGCCAGATACGCAGTATTTT. This encodes CASSELQGPDTQYF.

The chain links TRBV5-1 to TRBJ1-1; TRBD1 aligns across 8 bases. Germline V gene lookup returns CDR1 SGHRS and CDR2 YFSETQ. After removal of 0 bases from V and 4 bases from J, the junction contained 8 bases not matched to a gene. The CDR3 length is 16 residues. CDR3 residues: CASSLAPGGESTEAFF. The CDR3 nucleotides are TGCGCCAGCAGCTTGGCTCCAGGGGGCGAATCCACTGAAGCTTTCTTT.

CDR3 coding DNA: TGCAGCGTCGCTAGGGGTTACAACACTGAAGCTTTCTTT. This codes for CSVARGYNTEAFF. The chain joins TRBV29-1 to TRBJ1-1; a weak D match, TRBD1 (5 bases). CDR3 size: 13 residues. Germline CDR1 is SQVTM and CDR2 is ANQGSEA. Trimming left V 6 bases short and J 2 bases short, with 13 bases between.

This chain joins TRBV11-2 and TRBJ2-1, with 9 bases aligning to TRBD2. The germline gives CDR1 SGHAT, CDR2 FQNNGV. J was trimmed by 13 bases and V by 4 bases; bases with no gene match: 5. The CDR3 spans 12 residues. Here the CDR3 reads CASSSPGLAQFF. For the CDR3, the DNA is TGTGCCAGCAGCTCCCCGGGACTAGCTCAGTTCTTC. The whole variable domain, filled in from reference TRBV11-2 and TRBJ2-1, reads EAGVAQSPRYKIIEKRQSVAFWCNPISGHATLYWYQQILGQGPKLLIQFQNNGVVDDSQLPKDRFSAERLKGVDSTLKIQPAKLEDSAVYLCASSSPGLAQFFGPGTRLTVL.

The chain carries TRBV10-1 and TRBJ2-7, with 7 bases fitting TRBD2. The CDR3 has 21 amino acids. V lost 7 bases to trimming and J lost 3 bases; unmatched junction nucleotides: 30. CDR1 is WNHNN, CDR2 SYGVQD, per germline (reference sequence). CDR3 region: CASTILYVGTNDSNELYEQYF. CDR3 sequence (DNA): TGCGCCAGCACTATCCTTTACGTAGGGACTAACGATAGCAATGAGCTCTACGAGCAGTACTTC.

This chain links TRBV5-3 with TRBJ1-5, with D hard to call. TRBV5-3 is designated an ORF whose function remains uncertain. V was trimmed by 1 base and J by 6 bases, leaving 20 bases between them. This CDR3 spans 17 amino acids. CDR3 loop: CARSLSILFRFGQPQHF. CDR3 coding DNA: TGTGCCAGAAGCTTGTCGATCTTGTTTCGTTTCGGTCAGCCCCAGCATTTT.

J is TRBJ1-6 and V is TRBV7-3; 7 bases agree with TRBD1. Per germline, CDR1 SGHTA and CDR2 FQGTGA. CDR3 length: 15 amino acids. Trimming cost V 5 bases and J 7 bases; bases outside gene matches: 8. CDR3 sequence reads: CASSQNRGANSPLHF. CDR3 in DNA: TGTGCCAGCAGCCAAAACAGGGGTGCAAATTCACCCCTCCACTTT.

This chain uses TRBV7-9 with TRBJ2-7; the D call may be TRBD1 or TRBD2 (5 bases each). Germline V gene data show CDR1 as SEHNR and CDR2 as FQNEAQ (reference sequence). V lost 5 bases to trimming and J lost 7 bases, with 15 bases between them. The CDR3 is 13 amino acids. Here the CDR3 DNA reads TGTGCCAGCAGCCAGGATCCGAGGGGTGAGCAGTACTTC. It is translated as CASSQDPRGEQYF.

This clone was detected only once. The chain links TRBV12-2 to TRBJ1-5; the table's D gene call, TRBD1, was not cross checked with the DNA. TRBV12-2 is given as a pseudogene. The CDR3 runs to 16 residues. The CDR3: CASRLVMTGYNQPQHF. For the CDR3, the DNA is TGTGCAAGTCGCTTAGTGATGACAGGCTACAATCAGCCCCAGCATTTT.

The rearrangement joins TRBV7-2 to TRBJ1-2, with no clear D. Germline values: CDR1 SGHTA, CDR2 FQGNSA. This CDR3 spans 11 amino acids. V was shortened by 5 bases and J by 4 bases, with 5 bases between the two germline ends. The CDR3 region has the DNA TGTGCCAGCAGCCGCCCCTATGGCTACACCTTC. It translates to CASSRPYGYTF.

V gene TRBV15 combines with J gene TRBJ2-3; 10 bases align to TRBD2. The CDR3 consists of 17 residues. After removal of 3 bases from V and 1 base from J, the junction contained 7 bases not matched to a gene. CDR1 LNHNV and CDR2 YYDKDF come from the germline V gene (reference sequence). CDR3 DNA sequence: TGTGCCACCAGCAGTGCTAGCGGGGGCCATCGCACAGATACGCAGTATTTT. It codes for CATSSASGGHRTDTQYF.